These T cell receptor beta chains were read from a single sample in a study of blood T cell repertoires in COVID-19. TCRdb's table, derived via immunoSEQ multiplex PCR, lists solely in-frame clones and lacks some. The data contain 150,000 to 200,000 clones, roughly 90% of them singletons. The sequenced sample consisted of peripheral blood. The receptor source for this set is a man in his forties or fifties with acute or convalescent COVID-19. The CDR3 runs from the conserved cysteine through the conserved F or W. The D gene is left open where the match is weak. Size is omitted from some rows. Given values are once, few, many or a class for expanded clones.

clone size	V gene	J gene	D gene	CDR3 protein	CDR3 DNA
NA	TRBV3-1/TRBV3-2	TRBJ2-3	NA	CASSQRQGVYPDTQYF	TGTGCCAGCAGCCAAAGGCAGGGCGTGTATCCAGATACGCAGTATTTT
NA	TRBV9	TRBJ1-2	TRBD1	CASSATGDYGYTF	TGTGCCAGCAGCGCGACAGGGGACTATGGCTACACCTTC
few	TRBV5-5	TRBJ2-5	NA	CASSTNAGWETQYF	TGTGCCAGCAGCACCAATGCAGGGTGGGAGACCCAGTACTTC
NA	TRBV28	TRBJ1-5	NA	CASSSPPPNGNQPQHF	TGTGCCAGCAGTTCACCCCCACCTAACGGCAATCAGCCCCAGCATTTT
NA	TRBV4-1	TRBJ2-7	TRBD2	CASSPRGAGTEIYEQYF	TGCGCCAGCAGCCCGCGGGGGGCCGGGACTGAAATCTACGAGCAGTACTTC
few	TRBV4-3	TRBJ1-2	NA	CASSQVRGGSGGYTF	TGCGCCAGCAGCCAAGTTCGCGGGGGGTCAGGGGGCTACACCTTC
NA	TRBV7-2	TRBJ2-7	NA	CASSRQGFPYEQYF	TGTGCCAGCAGCCGCCAGGGTTTCCCCTACGAGCAGTACTTC
NA	TRBV6-5	TRBJ1-3	NA	CASRSPDGNTIYF	TGTGCCAGCAGAAGCCCTGATGGAAACACCATATATTTT
NA	TRBV10-3	TRBJ2-1	TRBD2	CAISSSGRALNNEQFF	TGTGCCATCAGTTCTAGCGGGAGGGCCCTTAACAATGAGCAGTTCTTC
NA	TRBV5-4	TRBJ2-3	NA	CASTTGRGTDTQYF	TGTGCCAGCACCACAGGGAGGGGGACAGATACGCAGTATTTT
once	TRBV7-9	TRBJ2-7	NA	CASSFGRGTYEQYF	TGTGCCAGCAGCTTTGGCAGGGGCACCTACGAGCAGTACTTC
NA	TRBV27	TRBJ2-7	TRBD1	CASRPTGTGVEQYF	TGTGCCAGCCGACCAACCGGGACAGGGGTCGAGCAGTACTTC
few	TRBV10-3	TRBJ1-1	TRBD1	CAISEGQGALNTEAFF	TGTGCCATCAGTGAGGGACAGGGGGCCCTGAACACTGAAGCTTTCTTT
NA	TRBV2	TRBJ2-3	NA	CASSENTPGDTQYF	TGTGCCAGCAGTGAAAACACCCCGGGAGATACGCAGTATTTT
NA	TRBV3-1/TRBV3-2	TRBJ1-1	NA	CASSQEAGASTEAFF	TGTGCCAGCAGCCAAGAAGCGGGGGCGAGCACTGAAGCTTTCTTT
NA	TRBV6-1	TRBJ1-1	NA	CASREVPNTEAFF	TGTGCCAGCAGGGAAGTCCCTAACACTGAAGCTTTCTTT
NA	TRBV25-1	TRBJ2-7	NA	CASSDSRDRSEQYF	TGTGCCAGCAGTGATAGCCGGGATCGGAGCGAGCAGTACTTC
NA	TRBV7-3	TRBJ2-5	TRBD2	CASSLTPTSGQETQYF	TGTGCCAGCAGCTTAACGCCCACTAGCGGCCAAGAGACCCAGTACTTC
NA	TRBV27	TRBJ2-3	TRBD2	CASSPWGSGSTDTQYF	TGTGCCAGCAGTCCCTGGGGTAGCGGGAGCACAGATACGCAGTATTTT
NA	TRBV6-2/TRBV6-3	TRBJ1-3	NA	CASSYAGVYSGNTIYF	TGTGCCAGCAGTTACGCAGGGGTCTACTCTGGAAACACCATATATTTT
NA	TRBV6-2/TRBV6-3	TRBJ1-2	NA	CASSPSGKGYGYTF	TGTGCCAGCAGCCCTTCAGGGAAGGGTTATGGCTACACCTTC
few	TRBV3-1/TRBV3-2	TRBJ2-1	TRBD2	CASSQDRLAGVWNEQFF	TGTGCCAGCAGCCAAGACCGACTAGCGGGAGTGTGGAATGAGCAGTTCTTC
NA	TRBV28	TRBJ1-1	NA	CASSLAGDTEAFF	TGTGCCAGCAGTTTAGCGGGGGACACTGAAGCTTTCTTT
NA	TRBV5-4	TRBJ1-6	NA	CASSFQTGRGARNSPLHF	TGTGCCAGCAGCTTTCAAACGGGGCGGGGGGCGCGTAATTCACCCCTCCACTTT
NA	TRBV29-1	TRBJ2-7	TRBD2	CSVEVVGGPEYEQYF	TGCAGCGTTGAAGTTGTGGGAGGGCCAGAATACGAGCAGTACTTC
NA	TRBV3-1/TRBV3-2	TRBJ2-7	NA	CASSQEEGARTNYEQYF	TGTGCCAGCAGCCAAGAGGAAGGGGCCAGGACGAACTACGAGCAGTACTTC
NA	TRBV7-2	TRBJ1-3	NA	CASSFPRQSSGNTIYF	TGTGCCAGCAGCTTCCCACGACAGTCCTCTGGAAACACCATATATTTT
NA	TRBV7-2	TRBJ2-3	NA	CASSLALGSGVATQYF	TGTGCCAGCAGCTTAGCGCTAGGGAGTGGAGTGGCTACGCAGTATTTT
NA	TRBV28	TRBJ1-6	NA	CASRLDSIAGNSPLHF	TGTGCCAGCAGGCTCGACAGTATTGCGGGGAATTCACCCCTCCACTTT
NA	TRBV19	TRBJ1-3	TRBD1	CASSDRENSGNTIYF	TGTGCCAGTAGCGACAGGGAAAACTCTGGAAACACCATATATTTT
NA	TRBV28	TRBJ1-5	NA	CASSGSYQPQHF	TGTGCCAGCTCTGGGAGTTATCAGCCCCAGCATTTT
NA	TRBV9	TRBJ2-3	TRBD2	CASSVARLAGGLNTDTQYF	TGTGCCAGCAGCGTAGCTCGGTTAGCGGGGGGACTCAACACAGATACGCAGTATTTT
once	TRBV28	TRBJ1-2	NA	CASSFSFRANYGYTF	TGTGCCAGCAGTTTCAGTTTCAGGGCCAACTATGGCTACACCTTC